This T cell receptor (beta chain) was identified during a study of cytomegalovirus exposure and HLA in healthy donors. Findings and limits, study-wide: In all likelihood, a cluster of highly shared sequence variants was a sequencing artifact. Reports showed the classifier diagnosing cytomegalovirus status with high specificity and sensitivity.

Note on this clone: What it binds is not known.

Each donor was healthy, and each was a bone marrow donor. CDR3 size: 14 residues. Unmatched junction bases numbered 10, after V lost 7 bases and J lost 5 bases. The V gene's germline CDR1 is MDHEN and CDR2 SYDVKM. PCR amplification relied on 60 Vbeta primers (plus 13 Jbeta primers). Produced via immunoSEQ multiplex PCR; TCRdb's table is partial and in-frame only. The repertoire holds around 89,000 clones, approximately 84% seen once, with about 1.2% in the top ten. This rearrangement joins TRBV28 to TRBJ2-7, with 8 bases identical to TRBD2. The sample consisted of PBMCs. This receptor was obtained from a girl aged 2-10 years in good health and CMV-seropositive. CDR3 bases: TGTGCCAGCACCCTCCCGACCGGGAGGGACGAGCAGTACTTC. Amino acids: CASTLPTGRDEQYF.